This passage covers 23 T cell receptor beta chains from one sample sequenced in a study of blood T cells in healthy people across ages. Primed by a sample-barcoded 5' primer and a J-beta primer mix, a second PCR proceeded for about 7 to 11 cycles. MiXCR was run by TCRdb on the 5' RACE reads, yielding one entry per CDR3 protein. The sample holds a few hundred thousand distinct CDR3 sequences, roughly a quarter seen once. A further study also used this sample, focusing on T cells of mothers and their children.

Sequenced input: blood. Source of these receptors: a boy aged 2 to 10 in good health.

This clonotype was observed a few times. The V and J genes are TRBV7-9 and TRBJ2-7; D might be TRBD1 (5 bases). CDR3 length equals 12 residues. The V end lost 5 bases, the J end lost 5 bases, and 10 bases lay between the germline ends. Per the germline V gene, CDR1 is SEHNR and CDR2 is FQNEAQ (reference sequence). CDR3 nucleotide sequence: TGTGCCAGCAGCACAGGATATCACGAGCAGTACTTC. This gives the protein CASSTGYHEQYF.

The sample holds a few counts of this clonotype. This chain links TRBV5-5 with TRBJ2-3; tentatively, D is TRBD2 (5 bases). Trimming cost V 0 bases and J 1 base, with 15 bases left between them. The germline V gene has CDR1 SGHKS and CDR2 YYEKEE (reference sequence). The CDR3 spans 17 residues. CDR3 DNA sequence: TGTGCCAGCAGCTTGGAAGGTTCACTAGTACGCACAGATACGCAGTATTTT. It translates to CASSLEGSLVRTDTQYF.

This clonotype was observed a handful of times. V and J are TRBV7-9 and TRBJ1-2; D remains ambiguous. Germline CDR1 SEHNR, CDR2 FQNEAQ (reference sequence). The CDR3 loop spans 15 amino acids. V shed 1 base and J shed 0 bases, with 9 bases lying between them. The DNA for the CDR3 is TGTGCCAGCAGCTTAGTCAGCCTAGCTAACTATGGCTACACCTTC. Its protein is CASSLVSLANYGYTF.

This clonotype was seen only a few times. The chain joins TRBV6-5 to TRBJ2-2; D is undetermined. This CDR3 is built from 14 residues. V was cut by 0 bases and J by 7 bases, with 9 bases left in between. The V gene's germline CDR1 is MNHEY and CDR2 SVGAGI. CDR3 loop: CASSYSEWHGELFF. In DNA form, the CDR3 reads TGTGCCAGCAGTTACTCCGAGTGGCACGGGGAGCTGTTTTTT.

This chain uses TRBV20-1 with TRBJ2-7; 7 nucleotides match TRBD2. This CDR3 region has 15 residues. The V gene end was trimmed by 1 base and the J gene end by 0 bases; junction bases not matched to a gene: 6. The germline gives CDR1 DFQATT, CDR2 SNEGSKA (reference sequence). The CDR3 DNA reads TGCAGTGCTAGAGGCGCGGGACTACACTCCTACGAGCAGTACTTC. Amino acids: CSARGAGLHSYEQYF.

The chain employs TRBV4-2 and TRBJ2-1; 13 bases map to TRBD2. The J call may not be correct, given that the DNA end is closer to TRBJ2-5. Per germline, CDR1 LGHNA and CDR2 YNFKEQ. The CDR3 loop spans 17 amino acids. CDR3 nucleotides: TGTGCCAGCAGCCTTAATGGGGGGACTAGCGGGGAAGAGACCCAGTACTTC. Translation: CASSLNGGTSGEETQYF.

Here the CDR3 DNA reads TGTGCCAGCAGCTTAGCCGGGAGAAGGGGAGAGACCCAGTACTTC. Translated: CASSLAGRRGETQYF. The V gene is TRBV7-9, the J gene TRBJ2-5; the D gene is possibly TRBD2 (6 bases). Germline V gives CDR1 SEHNR, CDR2 FQNEAQ (reference sequence). V gave up 0 bases and J gave up 4 bases, with 12 bases separating them. The CDR3 extends over 15 amino acids. Full variable domain (outside the CDR3, taken from reference TRBV7-9 and TRBJ2-5): DTGVSQNPRHKITKRGQNVTFRCDPISEHNRLYWYRQTLGQGPEFLTYFQNEAQLEKSRLLSDRFSAERPKGSFSTLEIQRTEQGDSAMYLCASSLAGRRGETQYFGPGTRLLVL.

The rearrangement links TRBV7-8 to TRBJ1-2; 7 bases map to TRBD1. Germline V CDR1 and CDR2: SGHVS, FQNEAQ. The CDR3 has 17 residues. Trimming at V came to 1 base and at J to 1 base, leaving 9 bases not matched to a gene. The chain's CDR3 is CASSLVRVGQLNYGYTF. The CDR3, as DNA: TGTGCCAGCAGCTTAGTACGCGTGGGACAGCTTAACTATGGCTACACCTTC.

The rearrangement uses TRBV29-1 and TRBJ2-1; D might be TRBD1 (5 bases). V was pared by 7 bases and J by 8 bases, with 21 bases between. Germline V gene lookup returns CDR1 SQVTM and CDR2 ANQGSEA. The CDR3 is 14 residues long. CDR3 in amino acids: CSAPWQGAIDEQFF. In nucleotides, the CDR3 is TGCAGCGCCCCCTGGCAGGGTGCTATCGATGAGCAGTTCTTC.

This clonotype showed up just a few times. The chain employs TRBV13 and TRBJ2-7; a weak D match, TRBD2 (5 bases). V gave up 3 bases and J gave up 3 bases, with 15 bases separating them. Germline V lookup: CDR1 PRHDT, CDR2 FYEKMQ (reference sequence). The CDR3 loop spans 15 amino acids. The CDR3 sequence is CASSFLSSGIYEQYF. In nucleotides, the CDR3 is TGTGCCAGCAGCTTTTTAAGCAGCGGAATCTACGAGCAGTACTTC.

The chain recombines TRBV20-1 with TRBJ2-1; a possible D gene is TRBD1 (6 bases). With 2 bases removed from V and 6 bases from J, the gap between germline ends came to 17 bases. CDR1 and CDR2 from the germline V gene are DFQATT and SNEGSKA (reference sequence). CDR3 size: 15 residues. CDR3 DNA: TGCAGTGCTAGAAATACTAGGGGGAACTTCAATGAGCAGTTCTTC. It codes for CSARNTRGNFNEQFF.

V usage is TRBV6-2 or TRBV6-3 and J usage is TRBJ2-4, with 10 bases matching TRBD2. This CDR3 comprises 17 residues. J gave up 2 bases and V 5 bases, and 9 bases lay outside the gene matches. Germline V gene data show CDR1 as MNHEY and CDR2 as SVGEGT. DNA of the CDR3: TGTGCCAGCAGTCAAAGTAGCGGGAGGCGTACCAAAAACATTCAGTACTTC. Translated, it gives CASSQSSGRRTKNIQYF.

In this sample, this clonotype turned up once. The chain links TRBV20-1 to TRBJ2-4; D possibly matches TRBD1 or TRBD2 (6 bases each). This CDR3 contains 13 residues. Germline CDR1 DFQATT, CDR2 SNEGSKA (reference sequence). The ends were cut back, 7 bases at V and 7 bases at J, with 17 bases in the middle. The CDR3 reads CSGGHSGLNIQYF. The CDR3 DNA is TGCAGTGGGGGGCATAGCGGACTCAACATTCAGTACTTC.

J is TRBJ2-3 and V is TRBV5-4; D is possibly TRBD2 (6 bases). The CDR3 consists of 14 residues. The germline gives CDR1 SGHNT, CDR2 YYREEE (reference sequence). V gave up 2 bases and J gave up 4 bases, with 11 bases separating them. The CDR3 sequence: CASSFGLSPDTQYF. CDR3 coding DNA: TGTGCCAGCAGCTTCGGACTATCCCCAGATACGCAGTATTTT.

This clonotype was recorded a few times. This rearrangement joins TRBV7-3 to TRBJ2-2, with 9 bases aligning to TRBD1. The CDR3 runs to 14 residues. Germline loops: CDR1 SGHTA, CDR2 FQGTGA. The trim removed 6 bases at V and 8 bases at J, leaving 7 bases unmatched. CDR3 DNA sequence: TGTGCCAGCAGTCCGGGACAGGGTTATGGGGAGCTGTTTTTT. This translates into CASSPGQGYGELFF.

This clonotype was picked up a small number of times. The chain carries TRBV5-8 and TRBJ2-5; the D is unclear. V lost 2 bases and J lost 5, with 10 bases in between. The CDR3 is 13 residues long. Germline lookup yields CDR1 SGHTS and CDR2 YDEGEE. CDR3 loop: CASSFWVGETQYF. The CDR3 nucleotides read TGTGCCAGCAGCTTTTGGGTTGGGGAGACCCAGTACTTC.

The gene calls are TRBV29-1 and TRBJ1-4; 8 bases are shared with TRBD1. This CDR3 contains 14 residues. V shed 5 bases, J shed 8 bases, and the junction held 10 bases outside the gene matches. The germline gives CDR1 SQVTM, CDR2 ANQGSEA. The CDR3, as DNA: TGCAGCGTTTGGGTTCAGGGGGCAGAGGAAAAACTGTTTTTT. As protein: CSVWVQGAEEKLFF.

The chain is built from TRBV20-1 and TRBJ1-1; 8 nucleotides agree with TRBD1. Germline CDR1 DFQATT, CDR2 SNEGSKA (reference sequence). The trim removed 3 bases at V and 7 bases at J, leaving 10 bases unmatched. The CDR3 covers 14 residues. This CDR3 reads CSARTRQGANEAFF. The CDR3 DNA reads TGCAGTGCTAGGACCCGGCAGGGGGCAAATGAAGCTTTCTTT.

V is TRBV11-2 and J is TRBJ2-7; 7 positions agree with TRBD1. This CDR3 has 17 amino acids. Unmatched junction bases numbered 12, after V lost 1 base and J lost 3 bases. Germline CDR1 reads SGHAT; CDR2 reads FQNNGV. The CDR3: CASSLAHGGQLNYEQYF. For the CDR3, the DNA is TGTGCCAGCAGCTTAGCGCATGGGGGACAGCTTAACTACGAGCAGTACTTC. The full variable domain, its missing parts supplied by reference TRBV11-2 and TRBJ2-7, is EAGVAQSPRYKIIEKRQSVAFWCNPISGHATLYWYQQILGQGPKLLIQFQNNGVVDDSQLPKDRFSAERLKGVDSTLKIQPAKLEDSAVYLCASSLAHGGQLNYEQYFGPGTRLTVT.

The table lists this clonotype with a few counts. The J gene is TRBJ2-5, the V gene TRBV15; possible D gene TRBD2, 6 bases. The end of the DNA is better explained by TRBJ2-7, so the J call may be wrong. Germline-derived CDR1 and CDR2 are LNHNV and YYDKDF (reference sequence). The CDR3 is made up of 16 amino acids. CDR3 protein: CATSTPYRDSTYEQYF. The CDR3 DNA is TGTGCCACCAGCACTCCCTATCGGGACTCAACCTACGAGCAGTACTTC.

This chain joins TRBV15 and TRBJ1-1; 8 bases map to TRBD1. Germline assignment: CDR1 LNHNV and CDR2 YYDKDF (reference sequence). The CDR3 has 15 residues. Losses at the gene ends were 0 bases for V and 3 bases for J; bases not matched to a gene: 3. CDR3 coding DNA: TGTGCCACCAGCAGAGACAGGGGGCAGTACACTGAAGCTTTCTTT. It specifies CATSRDRGQYTEAFF.

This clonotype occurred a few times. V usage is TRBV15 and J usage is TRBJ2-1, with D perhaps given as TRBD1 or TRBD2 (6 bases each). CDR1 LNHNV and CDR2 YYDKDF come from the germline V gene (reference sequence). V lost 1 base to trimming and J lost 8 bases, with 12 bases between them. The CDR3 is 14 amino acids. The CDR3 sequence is CATSRGGRGDEQFF. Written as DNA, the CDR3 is TGTGCCACCAGCAGAGGGGGGCGGGGCGATGAGCAGTTCTTC.

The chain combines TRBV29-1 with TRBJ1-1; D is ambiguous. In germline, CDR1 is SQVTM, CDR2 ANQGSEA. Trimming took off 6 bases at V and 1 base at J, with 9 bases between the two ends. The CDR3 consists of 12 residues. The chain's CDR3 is CSVRAGNTEAFF. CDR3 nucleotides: TGCAGCGTGCGGGCAGGGAACACTGAAGCTTTCTTT.